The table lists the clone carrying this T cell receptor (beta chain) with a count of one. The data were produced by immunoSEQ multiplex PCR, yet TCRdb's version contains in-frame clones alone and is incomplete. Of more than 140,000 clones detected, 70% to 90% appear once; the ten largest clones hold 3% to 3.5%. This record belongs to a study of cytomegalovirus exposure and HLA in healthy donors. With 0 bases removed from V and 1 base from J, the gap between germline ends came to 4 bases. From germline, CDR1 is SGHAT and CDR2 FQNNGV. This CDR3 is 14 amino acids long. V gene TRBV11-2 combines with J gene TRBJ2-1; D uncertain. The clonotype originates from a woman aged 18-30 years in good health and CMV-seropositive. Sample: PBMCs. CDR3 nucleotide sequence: TGTGCCAGCAGCTTAGAAGCATCCTACAATGAGCAGTTCTTC. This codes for CASSLEASYNEQFF.